Each of the 28 T cell receptor beta chains below was sequenced from the same sample in a study of long-term antiretroviral therapy in people with HIV. Running of the v3.0 immunoSEQ assay took place at survey level. Libraries were prepared by immunoSEQ multiplex PCR; TCRdb keeps only in-frame clonotypes and omits some of them. This table holds tens of thousands of clones, roughly nine tenths found once. The sequencing here drew on unsorted PBMCs, taken 3.1 years after starting antiretroviral therapy. All receptors derive from a young man with HIV.

This chain joins TRBV6-1 and TRBJ1-3, with TRBD1 matching over 7 bases. Germline V gives CDR1 MNHNS, CDR2 SASEGT. J gave up 2 bases and V 4 bases, and 5 bases lay outside the gene matches. This CDR3 region has 15 residues. The CDR3 bases are TGTGCCAGCAGTGCAACGACAGGGACTGGAAACACCATATATTTT. This codes for CASSATTGTGNTIYF.

The J gene is TRBJ2-4, the V gene TRBV2; the match to TRBD1 covers 10 bases. The germline V gene encodes CDR1 SNHLY and CDR2 FYNNEI. J gave up 6 bases and V 11 bases, and 19 bases lay outside the gene matches. CDR3 length equals 17 residues. In DNA form, the CDR3 reads TGTGCCTCTTCCTGGGGGGGACAGGGGCGAAAGAGAAACATTCAGTACTTC. Its translation: CASSWGGQGRKRNIQYF.

J is TRBJ1-4 and V is TRBV15, with 7 bases that match TRBD1. Per germline, CDR1 LNHNV and CDR2 YYDKDF (reference sequence). There are 13 residues in the CDR3. With 4 bases clipped from V and 8 bases from J, the junction kept 4 bases outside the gene matches. The CDR3: CATSKRGREKLFF. The CDR3 DNA sequence: TGTGCCACCAGCAAGAGGGGGCGGGAAAAACTGTTTTTT. Full variable domain (rest looked up from reference TRBV15 and TRBJ1-4): DAMVIQNPRYQVTQFGKPVTLSCSQTLNHNVMYWYQQKSSQAPKLLFHYYDKDFNNEADTPDNFQSRRPNTSFCFLDIRSPGLGDTAMYLCATSKRGREKLFFGSGTQLSVL.

This clone was counted between two and nine times. J is TRBJ1-3 and V is TRBV7-9, with D hard to call. Trimming pared 1 base from V and 2 bases from J, leaving 9 bases between. CDR3 length: 15 residues. CDR1 SEHNR and CDR2 FQNEAQ come from the germline V gene (reference sequence). In nucleotides, the CDR3 is TGTGCCAGCAGCTTAGGGTCCGGGCCTGGAAACACCATATATTTT. Its translation is CASSLGSGPGNTIYF.

This chain connects TRBV2 to TRBJ1-1, with 10 bases that match TRBD1. Germline CDR1 is SNHLY and CDR2 is FYNNEI. V lost 4 bases to trimming and J lost 9 bases; unmatched junction nucleotides: 2. This CDR3 has 12 amino acids. The CDR3 region is CASSGQGAKAFF. DNA of the CDR3: TGTGCCAGCAGTGGACAGGGGGCTAAAGCTTTCTTT.

The J gene is TRBJ2-5, the V gene TRBV15, with D possibly TRBD2 on 5 matching bases. CDR1 is LNHNV, CDR2 YYDKDF, per germline (reference sequence). Trimming cost V 5 bases and J 5 bases, with 12 bases left between them. The CDR3 totals 13 residues. In DNA, the CDR3 is TGTGCCACCAGCCGGGGTGAAGGGGAGACCCAGTACTTC. Translated: CATSRGEGETQYF. The complete variable domain, with remaining parts taken from reference TRBV15 and TRBJ2-5, reads DAMVIQNPRYQVTQFGKPVTLSCSQTLNHNVMYWYQQKSSQAPKLLFHYYDKDFNNEADTPDNFQSRRPNTSFCFLDIRSPGLGDTAMYLCATSRGEGETQYFGPGTRLLVL.

V is TRBV14 and J is TRBJ2-1; a weak D match, TRBD1 (6 bases). Trimming took 4 bases from V and 2 from J, leaving 12 bases between them. CDR3 length equals 15 residues. Per the germline V gene, CDR1 is SGHDN and CDR2 is FVKESK. The CDR3 coding sequence is TGTGCCAGCAGCCCGGGACACCTCACCTACAATGAGCAGTTCTTC. Its translation: CASSPGHLTYNEQFF.

This clone was detected once. V gene TRBV9 combines with J gene TRBJ2-2, with 10 bases lining up with TRBD2. The V and J ends lost 2 bases and 2 bases, in that order; junction bases with no gene match: 3. The CDR3 contains 16 residues. The germline gives CDR1 SGDLS, CDR2 YYNGEE. The CDR3 DNA reads TGTGCCAGCAGCGTTAGCGGGAGGTATAACACCGGGGAGCTGTTTTTT. The encoded protein is CASSVSGRYNTGELFF.

The V gene is TRBV9, the J gene TRBJ1-1; no clear D gene. Trimming pared 4 bases from V and 4 bases from J, leaving 8 bases between. Germline V CDR1 and CDR2: SGDLS, YYNGEE. CDR3 size: 12 residues. The CDR3 is CASSTIGTEAFF. Here the CDR3 DNA reads TGTGCCAGCAGCACAATCGGCACTGAAGCTTTCTTT. The variable domain in full, completed from reference TRBV9 and TRBJ1-1, reads DSGVTQTPKHLITATGQRVTLRCSPRSGDLSVYWYQQSLDQGLQFLIQYYNGEERAKGNILERFSAQQFPDLHSELNLSSLELGDSALYFCASSTIGTEAFFGQGTRLTVV.

This chain joins TRBV7-2 and TRBJ2-3, with TRBD2 identical over 8 bases. The CDR3 runs to 12 residues. The J segment lost 9 bases and the V segment lost 5 bases, leaving 4 bases of the junction unmatched. Germline-derived CDR1 and CDR2 are SGHTA and FQGNSA. In nucleotides, the CDR3 is TGTGCCAGCAGCCCCGGCGGGGGGACGCAGTATTTT. It is translated as CASSPGGGTQYF.

CDR3 protein: CASSPQDAGELFF. The CDR3 DNA sequence: TGTGCCAGCAGCCCACAGGATGCCGGGGAGCTGTTTTTT. The chain has TRBV7-9 and TRBJ2-2; D is possibly TRBD1 (5 bases). CDR1 is SEHNR, CDR2 FQNEAQ, per germline (reference sequence). Trimming removed 5 bases from V and 6 bases from J, with 10 bases in between. This CDR3 has 13 residues.

The rearrangement joins TRBV7-2 to TRBJ2-7, with D possibly TRBD2 on 6 matching bases. V lost 5 bases, J lost 2 bases, and 19 bases lay in between. The CDR3 is made up of 16 amino acids. Per germline, CDR1 SGHTA and CDR2 FQGNSA. The CDR3 loop is CASSLTGGTSPYEQYF. The CDR3 region has the DNA TGTGCCAGCAGCCTAACCGGGGGAACTTCCCCCTACGAGCAGTACTTC.

Written as DNA, the CDR3 is TGTGCCAGCAGGAGCGGGACATCTTCTTATGGCTACACCTTC. Its protein product is CASRSGTSSYGYTF. The chain is built from TRBV6-1 and TRBJ1-2; D might be TRBD1 (6 bases). CDR1 and CDR2 (germline): MNHNS, SASEGT. V dropped 6 bases and J dropped 5 bases, with 16 bases sitting between them. The CDR3 has 14 amino acids.

The chain uses TRBV15 and TRBJ1-3; no reliable D call. The V gene's germline CDR1 is LNHNV and CDR2 YYDKDF (reference sequence). V was pared by 0 bases and J by 0 bases, with 6 bases between. The CDR3 sequence is 15 residues long. CDR3 in DNA: TGTGCCACCAGCAGAGATCCGGTCTCTGGAAACACCATATATTTT. Translation: CATSRDPVSGNTIYF.

This clone was picked up a small number of times. This rearrangement joins TRBV4-3 to TRBJ1-5, with D unresolved. Germline lookup yields CDR1 LGHNA and CDR2 YSLEER. The CDR3 spans 13 residues. Trimming stripped 5 bases from V and 5 bases from J, with 10 bases between. The DNA for the CDR3 is TGCGCCAGCAGCGTAGGGCCGGATCAGCCCCAGCATTTT. This encodes CASSVGPDQPQHF.

The gene calls are TRBV7-9 and TRBJ2-6; no clear D gene. V lost 3 bases, J lost 3 bases, and 9 bases lay in between. The germline gives CDR1 SEHNR, CDR2 FQNEAQ (reference sequence). The CDR3 length is 15 residues. The CDR3, as DNA: TGTGCCAGCAGCTTTAAGGAAATTGGGGCCAACGTCCTGACTTTC. Amino acid sequence: CASSFKEIGANVLTF.

The chain is built from TRBV30 and TRBJ2-3; TRBD2 might be the D (6 bases). Germline CDR1 is GTSNPN and CDR2 is SVGIG (reference sequence). CDR3 length: 15 amino acids. V dropped 5 bases and J dropped 3 bases, with 18 bases sitting between them. The CDR3 loop is CAWDYSGVGTDTQYF. In DNA, the CDR3 is TGTGCCTGGGACTACTCGGGGGTAGGGACAGATACGCAGTATTTT.

The V call is TRBV4-3, the J call TRBJ1-2; D remains unclear. This CDR3 is built from 15 residues. V lost 0 bases and J 7 bases, leaving 15 bases between the germline ends. Per the germline V gene, CDR1 is LGHNA and CDR2 is YSLEER. The CDR3 sequence: CASSQEYREIGGYTF. The CDR3 DNA reads TGCGCCAGCAGCCAAGAATATCGGGAGATAGGTGGCTACACCTTC.

This clone was observed a handful of times. This rearrangement joins TRBV2 to TRBJ1-5; TRBD1 agrees at 7 bases. Germline V lookup: CDR1 SNHLY, CDR2 FYNNEI. The J segment lost 5 bases and the V segment lost 6 bases, leaving 4 bases of the junction unmatched. CDR3 length equals 13 residues. Here the CDR3 reads CASSDRDYQPQHF. DNA of the CDR3: TGTGCCAGCAGCGACAGGGACTATCAGCCCCAGCATTTT.

V is TRBV27 and J is TRBJ1-1; 8 nucleotides align to TRBD1. V was pared by 3 bases and J by 5 bases, with 11 bases of the junction left unmatched. The CDR3 contains 16 residues. CDR1 is MNHEY, CDR2 SMNVEV, per germline (reference sequence). This CDR3 reads CASSLTGAKLGTEAFF. The CDR3 nucleotides are TGTGCCAGCAGTTTGACAGGGGCGAAGCTGGGAACTGAAGCTTTCTTT.

V gene TRBV19 combines with J gene TRBJ1-5; 10 bases agree with TRBD1. J lost 6 bases, V lost 4 bases, and 12 bases had no gene match. The CDR3 contains 17 residues. Germline loops: CDR1 LNHDA, CDR2 SQIVND (reference sequence). CDR3 region: CASSRNQGTGDGQPQHF. The CDR3 bases are TGTGCCAGTAGTAGAAATCAGGGGACAGGGGACGGTCAGCCCCAGCATTTT.

The CDR3 protein is CASRTDLAGRHYNEQFF. DNA of the CDR3: TGTGCCAGCAGGACCGACTTAGCGGGAAGACACTACAATGAGCAGTTCTTC. V is TRBV27 and J is TRBJ2-1; 8 nucleotides line up with TRBD2. The CDR3 loop spans 17 amino acids. From germline, CDR1 is MNHEY and CDR2 SMNVEV (reference sequence). Trimming at V came to 6 bases and at J to 3 bases, leaving 13 bases not matched to a gene.

This chain connects TRBV13 to TRBJ2-7; D gene uncertain. The CDR3 length is 11 residues. Trimming left V 4 bases short and J 2 bases short, with 3 bases between. Looked up from germline, CDR1 is PRHDT and CDR2 is FYEKMQ (reference sequence). The CDR3 DNA reads TGTGCCAGCAGCTCTGCCTACGAGCAGTACTTC. It is translated as CASSSAYEQYF.

The V and J genes are TRBV6-6 and TRBJ1-2; no clear D. V gave up 6 bases and J gave up 8 bases, with 10 bases separating them. This CDR3 has 11 amino acids. The V gene's germline CDR1 is MNHNY and CDR2 SVGAGI (reference sequence). CDR3 DNA: TGTGCCAGCAGCAGTCTAGGCGGCTACACCTTC. Translating it yields CASSSLGGYTF.

V is TRBV28 and J is TRBJ1-2; tentatively, D is TRBD1 (5 bases). This CDR3 is built from 14 residues. The germline V and J ends were trimmed by 3 bases and 4 bases, with 12 bases remaining between them. Germline V gene data show CDR1 as MDHEN and CDR2 as SYDVKM. The CDR3 DNA reads TGTGCCAGCAGTTTTGGGGGGGAGGGCTATGGCTACACCTTC. Encoded protein: CASSFGGEGYGYTF.

This clone showed up just once. This sequence joins TRBV7-9 and TRBJ1-1, with D possibly being TRBD1 (5 bases). V lost 1 base and J lost 5, with 8 bases in between. Germline CDR1 reads SEHNR; CDR2 reads FQNEAQ (reference sequence). This CDR3 region has 13 residues. CDR3 loop: CASSLGRETEAFF. CDR3 bases: TGTGCCAGCAGCTTAGGCAGGGAGACTGAAGCTTTCTTT. The complete variable domain, with remaining parts taken from reference TRBV7-9 and TRBJ1-1, reads DTGVSQNPRHKITKRGQNVTFRCDPISEHNRLYWYRQTLGQGPEFLTYFQNEAQLEKSRLLSDRFSAERPKGSFSTLEIQRTEQGDSAMYLCASSLGRETEAFFGQGTRLTVV.

This chain joins TRBV1 and TRBJ1-2; whether TRBD1, the table's D call, matches the DNA was not checked. TRBV1 is a pseudogene segment. The CDR3 is 15 amino acids. The CDR3 DNA reads TGCACCAGCAGCCGAAAAAAGGGGGTGGACTATGGCTACACCTTC. As protein: CTSSRKKGVDYGYTF.

The chain uses TRBV12-5 and TRBJ2-3; D not resolved. The CDR3 sequence is 14 residues long. CDR1 is LGHNT, CDR2 FRNRAP, per germline. The V end was cut by 3 bases, the J end by 1 base, with 8 bases between. The CDR3 protein is CASGFPGRTDTQYF. For the CDR3, the DNA is TGTGCTAGTGGTTTTCCTGGCCGCACAGATACGCAGTATTTT.